This T cell receptor beta chain was observed in a study of T cell responses to AZD1222 COVID-19 vaccine (dated by TCRdb to the early 2020s). With regard to the full study: Because spike-specific TCR depth and breadth did not differ between the two schedules, AZD1222 recipients who got a second dose at roughly 4 weeks were pooled with those who got a second dose at roughly 12 weeks. TCR sequencing covered some 250 trial participants: 207 given two doses of AZD1222 and approximately 26 given two doses of MenACWY control vaccine. Trial participants were enrolled by age into subgroups of 18-55, 56-69 and 70-plus years, and roughly 150, 30 and 60 TCR-sequenced participants, respectively, were included in these subgroups. The study at large found these results: CD4 TCRs associated with the vaccine covered the entire spike protein, and the dominant responses were in regions 160-218 and 743-854. Nearly half of unique spike-specific TCRs reportedly recognized epitopes outside regions mutated in the B.1.351 and B.1.1.7 variants. Participants were mostly white British and included more females than males, and it was suggested by the authors that clonal diversity may have been underestimated. A significant rise in spike-specific TCR breadth and depth was observed after two AZD1222 doses relative to day 0 and relative to MenACWY recipients. Because no samples from the day 14 peak response were available, repertoires could be characterized only after the peak T cell response. Only a handful of AZD1222 recipients were SARS-CoV-2 seropositive at baseline, limiting conclusions about previously exposed vaccinees. In the small 56-69-year group, the increase in depth fell short of significance, most likely because of low power.

A word on this clone: Its specific antigen is unknown. Base qualities are not provided; no much larger clone lies one nucleotide away.

CDR1 and CDR2 are drawn from the germline V gene: SGDLS, YYNGEE. V is pruned by 3 bases and J by 8 bases, leaving 11 bases of the junction without a gene match. Inclusive of the bounding cysteine and phenylalanine, the CDR3 is 15 residues long. Only CDR3 DNA is held: 45 bases, read in frame from base 1. The time point label of this sample denotes: baseline before first vaccination. Vaccinee samples came from UK trials COV001 and COV002, including a single-blind randomized controlled phase 2/3 trial of AZD1222 (ChAdOx1 nCoV-19) in healthy adults. Trial participant PBMC samples were collected at day 0 and day 28 after the second dose for TCRbeta chain sequencing. The CDR3 regions of human TCRbeta chains were analyzed by immunosequencing. Per the original workflow: TCRs in the repertoires were compared against a reference library of SARS-CoV-2-specific TCRs that had been generated with the MIRA antigen-specificity platform. Breadth was defined as the fraction of unique TCRs that were SARS-CoV-2-associated. Depth was defined as the fraction of total T cells that were SARS-CoV-2-associated. Using the MIRA data, every spike-specific TCR was mapped to the spike region that the TCR reacted to and assigned to either a CD4 or a CD8 class. Log10-transformed breadth and depth values were compared by one-way ANOVA with Sidak's multiple comparisons tests. This is the immuneACCESS table as TCRdb keeps it, with only in-frame sequences that have V and J called. A part of the clones is gone; compared with another copy, unresolved V genes explain less than half, and the rest is unexplained. Clonal size and the V and J genes are those of that table, whereas D and trimming came from the DNA. Here the sample has about 170,000 clones; about nine tenths occur a single time. The biggest ten clones account for less than 3% of the sample.

This clonotype was sampled from an adult in good health. Recombination joined TRBV9 with TRBJ2-3, and 8 junction bases match TRBD2. This specimen consisted of peripheral blood, obtained on day 0 of AZD1222 vaccination. The sequenced DNA: TGTGCCAGCAGCGGAGTGGGACTAGAAGGAGTTACGCAGTATTTT. This yields the protein CASSGVGLEGVTQYF.